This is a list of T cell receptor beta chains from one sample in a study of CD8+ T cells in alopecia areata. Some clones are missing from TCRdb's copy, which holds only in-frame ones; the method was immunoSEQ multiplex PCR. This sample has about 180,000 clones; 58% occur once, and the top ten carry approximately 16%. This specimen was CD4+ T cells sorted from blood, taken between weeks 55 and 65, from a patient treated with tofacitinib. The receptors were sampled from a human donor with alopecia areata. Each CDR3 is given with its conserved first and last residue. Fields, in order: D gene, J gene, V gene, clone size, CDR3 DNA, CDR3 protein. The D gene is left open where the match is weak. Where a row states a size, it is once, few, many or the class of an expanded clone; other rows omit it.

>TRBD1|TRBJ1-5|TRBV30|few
TGTGCCTGGACTCGGACAGGGGGCAAGCAGCCCCAGCATTTT
CAWTRTGGKQPQHF
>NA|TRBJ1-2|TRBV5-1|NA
TGCGCCAGCAGGGACAGATCGGATGGCTACACCTTC
CASRDRSDGYTF
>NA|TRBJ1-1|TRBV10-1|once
TGCGCCAGCAGTGAGTCAGGGACCCGAGTGGAAGCTTTCTTT
CASSESGTRVEAFF
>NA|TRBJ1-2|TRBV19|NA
TGTGCCAGTAGTACCGCCGGGACGGGCTATGGCTACACCTTC
CASSTAGTGYGYTF
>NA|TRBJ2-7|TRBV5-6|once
TGTGCCAGCAGCTCTCTCCCCACCTACGAGCAGTACTTC
CASSSLPTYEQYF
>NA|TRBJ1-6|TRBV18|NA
TGTGCCAGCTCGCGGAGTGGGTCACCCCTCCACTTT
CASSRSGSPLHF
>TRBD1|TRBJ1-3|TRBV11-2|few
TGTGCCAGCAGCCTCGACAGGGTTGGTGGAAACACCATATATTTT
CASSLDRVGGNTIYF
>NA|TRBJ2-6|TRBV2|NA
TGTGCCAGCAGTGAAGTCGGTGCTGGGGCCAACGTCCTGACTTTC
CASSEVGAGANVLTF
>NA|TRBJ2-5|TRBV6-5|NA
TGTGCCAGCAGTTACGTACAACACCAAGAGACCCAGTACTTC
CASSYVQHQETQYF
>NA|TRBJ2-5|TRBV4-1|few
TGCGCCAGCAGCCAAGAGTCCCTCGGGGTGAAGAAGACCCAGTACTTC
CASSQESLGVKKTQYF
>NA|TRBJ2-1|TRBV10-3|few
TGTGCCACCACGGGTGACAATGAGCAGTTCTTC
CATTGDNEQFF
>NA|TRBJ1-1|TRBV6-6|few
TGTGCCAGCAGTTACGCCGATAGGAACACTGAAGCTTTCTTT
CASSYADRNTEAFF
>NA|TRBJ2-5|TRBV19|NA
TGTGCCAGTAGTATGTTCCAGGGTTTGCGAGAGACCCAGTACTTC
CASSMFQGLRETQYF
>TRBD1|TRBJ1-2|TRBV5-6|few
TGTGCCAGCAGCGAACAGGGGGTTAGCTATGGCTACACCTTC
CASSEQGVSYGYTF
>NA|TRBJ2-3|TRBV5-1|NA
TGCGCCAGCAGCTCCGGACAGAACACAGATACGCAGTATTTT
CASSSGQNTDTQYF
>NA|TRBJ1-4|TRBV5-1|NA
TGCGCCAGCAGCTTGGTTTCAGGGAACAGAGCCGAAAAACTGTTTTTT
CASSLVSGNRAEKLFF
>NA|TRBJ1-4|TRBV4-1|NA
TGCGCCAGCAGCCAAGCCCCGGGGACTAATGAAAAACTGTTTTTT
CASSQAPGTNEKLFF
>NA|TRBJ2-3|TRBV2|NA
TGTGCCAGCAGTGATAATACGCAGTATTTT
CASSDNTQYF
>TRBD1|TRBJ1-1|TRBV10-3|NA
TGTGCCATCAGTGAGCGACAGGGGCAGAACACTGAAGCTTTCTTT
CAISERQGQNTEAFF
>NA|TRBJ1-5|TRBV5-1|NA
TGCGCCAGCAGCTATGGAGACGGGAATCAGCCCCAGCATTTT
CASSYGDGNQPQHF
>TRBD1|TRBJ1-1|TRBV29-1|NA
TGCAGCGTGGGACAGCCCAATCGAGCTACTGAAGCTTTCTTT
CSVGQPNRATEAFF
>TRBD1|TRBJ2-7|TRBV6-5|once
TGTGCCAGCAGTCGGACAGGGCTGAACGAGCAGTACTTC
CASSRTGLNEQYF
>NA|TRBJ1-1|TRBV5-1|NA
TGCGCCAGCAGCTTTATTCAGAGCGCGGAGGGGAGCACTGAAGCTTTCTTT
CASSFIQSAEGSTEAFF
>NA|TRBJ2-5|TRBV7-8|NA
TGTGCCAGCAGCTTCAAATTGGAGACCCAGTACTTC
CASSFKLETQYF
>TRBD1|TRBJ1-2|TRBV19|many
TGTGCCAGTATTCCGGACAGGGTGATGCGGGGCTACACCTTC
CASIPDRVMRGYTF
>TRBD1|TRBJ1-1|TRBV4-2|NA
TGTGCCAGCAGCCAAGATATTTTAGGGACAGTGAACACTGAAGCTTTCTTT
CASSQDILGTVNTEAFF
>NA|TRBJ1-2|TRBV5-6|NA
TGTGCCAGCACCAACCCGGCCGGGGATTTGTCTGGCTACACCTTC
CASTNPAGDLSGYTF
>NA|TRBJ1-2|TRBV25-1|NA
TGTGCCAGCAGTGAGGGGGGCGCCTATGGCTACACCTTC
CASSEGGAYGYTF
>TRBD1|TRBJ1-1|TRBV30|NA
TGTGCCTGGAGCGCCCAGACAGGGGGTTACACTGAAGCTTTCTTT
CAWSAQTGGYTEAFF
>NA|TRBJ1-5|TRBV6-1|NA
TGTGCCAGCAGACCCCAGAGAAATCAGCCCCAGCATTTT
CASRPQRNQPQHF
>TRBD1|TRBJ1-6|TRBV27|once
TGTGCCGCTTTACCCGGGACAGAGTTTTCACCCCTCCACTTT
CAALPGTEFSPLHF
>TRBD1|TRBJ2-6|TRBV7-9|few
TGTGCCAGCAGCGATGATAGGACAGGGAGGTCTGGGGCCAACGTCCTGACTTTC
CASSDDRTGRSGANVLTF
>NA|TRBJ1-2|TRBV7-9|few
TGTGCCAGCAGCCCATCAGCCAGCTATGGCTACACCTTC
CASSPSASYGYTF
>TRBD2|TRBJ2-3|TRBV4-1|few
TGCGCCAGCAGCCGGATGCAGCGGGGGCCTAGTCTATCTAGCACAGATACGCAGTATTTT
CASSRMQRGPSLSSTDTQYF
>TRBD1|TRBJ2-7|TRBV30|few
TGTGCCTGGACCCCCCGGGACAGACTCTACGAGCAGTACTTC
CAWTPRDRLYEQYF
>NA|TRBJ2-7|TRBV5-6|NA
TGTGCCAGCAGCGTGAGCTCCTACGAGCAGTACTTC
CASSVSSYEQYF
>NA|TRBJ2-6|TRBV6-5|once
TGTGCCAGCAGTTACGCATGGGGCTCTGGGGCCAACGTCCTGACTTTC
CASSYAWGSGANVLTF
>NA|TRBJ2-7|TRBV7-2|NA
TGTGCCAGCAGCTTAGATTGGGCCGGAGAGCAGTACTTC
CASSLDWAGEQYF
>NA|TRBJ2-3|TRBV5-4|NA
TGTGCCAGCAGCTCGAATCCCACAGATACGCAGTATTTT
CASSSNPTDTQYF
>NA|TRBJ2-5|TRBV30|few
TGTGCCTGGGGCAGTCTAGTGACCCAGTACTTC
CAWGSLVTQYF
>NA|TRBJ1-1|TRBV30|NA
TGTGCCTACCAGCAGGGAAGGAACACTGAAGCTTTCTTT
CAYQQGRNTEAFF
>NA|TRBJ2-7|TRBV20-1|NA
TGCAGTGCTAGTGTCTTATCGGAGCAGTACTTC
CSASVLSEQYF
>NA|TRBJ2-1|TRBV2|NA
TGTGCCAGCCGTCCCCGGGCCCAATACAGTGAGCAGTTCTTC
CASRPRAQYSEQFF
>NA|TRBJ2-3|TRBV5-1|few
TGCGCCAGCAGCTTGGCTAGTGGGCAAGATACGCAGTATTTT
CASSLASGQDTQYF